This T cell receptor beta chain was recovered during a study of blood T cell repertoires in COVID-19. About the research overall: PBMCs, B-cell-depleted T cells, or T cells provided the cDNA or gDNA that made up the material.

The V segment lost 6 bases and the J segment 6 bases; nucleotides outside the gene matches: 8. CDR3 length: 15 residues. The germline CDR1 and CDR2 sequences are SEHNR and FQNEAQ (reference sequence). In the source study's methods: Amplified reference gene primers provided the basis for estimating nucleated cell counts. Here immunoSEQ multiplex PCR was the method, and the copy in TCRdb shows in-frame clones only, minus some. V and J calls and clone size are copied from that table; D and trimming were computed from the DNA. The repertoire holds about 84,000 clones, under 85% seen once, with roughly 30% in the top ten.

The specimen was peripheral blood. The chain employs TRBV7-9 and TRBJ2-1; the match to TRBD1 covers 10 bases. The source of this sequence is a woman older than 75 with acute or convalescent COVID-19. This CDR3 is CASSFPGQGSNEQFF. The CDR3 nucleotides are TGTGCCAGCAGTTTCCCGGGACAGGGGTCCAATGAGCAGTTCTTC.